This T cell receptor beta chain was captured by sequencing in a study of cytomegalovirus exposure and HLA in healthy donors. Broader study findings: The authors enumerated around 150 TCR beta chains as linked to cytomegalovirus.

Concerning this clone itself: Antigen unknown.

Generated by immunoSEQ multiplex PCR, the TCRdb table keeps only in-frame clones and is missing some. The top ten clones hold 0.55% to 0.8% of a sample with roughly 79,000 clones, 85% to 95% of them seen once. The donors were part of the roughly 120-subject validation cohort, which stood apart from the 666-subject first cohort. This clonotype originated in a young man in good health and CMV-seronegative. The sequencing input was PBMCs.

This CDR3 reads CASSQAGQNNEQFF. The CDR3 coding sequence is TGCGCCAGCAGCCAAGCGGGACAAAACAATGAGCAGTTCTTC. This chain links TRBV4-1 with TRBJ2-1, with TRBD1 as a possible D gene (6 bases). From germline, CDR1 is MGHRA and CDR2 YSYEKL. Trimming left V 1 base short and J 5 bases short, with 9 bases between. This CDR3 has 14 amino acids.